The rows below give T cell receptor beta chains drawn from one sample of a study of identical twins. Each CDR3 protein gets one entry after TCRdb re-called the 5' RACE reads with MiXCR. This table has roughly 720,000 distinct CDR3 sequences, about 20% appearing once. The sample was also reused in another study, on T cells expressing NK-cell markers.

The sequencing sample was made of PBMCs. All receptors derive from a woman younger than 35 in good health. Each CDR3 is given with its conserved first and last residue. D genes are given only for firm matches. Rows may omit the clone size; those that give it use once, few, many or a size class.

clone size	D gene	J gene	V gene	CDR3 DNA	CDR3 protein
NA	NA	TRBJ1-1	TRBV7-2	TGTGCCAGCAGCTTCTTTAACACTGAAGCTTTCTTT	CASSFFNTEAFF
NA	NA	TRBJ1-2	TRBV12-3/TRBV12-4	TGTGCCAGCAGTTTAGGGAGAGGTGGCTACACCTTC	CASSLGRGGYTF
NA	NA	TRBJ1-1	TRBV11-2	TGTGCCAGCAGCTTCAAGGATAGTAACACTGAAGCTTTCTTT	CASSFKDSNTEAFF
once	NA	TRBJ1-2	TRBV15	TGTGCCGCAGGAACAGGGCCATGGGGCTACACCTTC	CAAGTGPWGYTF
NA	NA	TRBJ1-3	TRBV2	TGTGCCAGCAGTGAGGTCTGGGCATACTCTGGAAACACCATATATTTT	CASSEVWAYSGNTIYF
NA	NA	TRBJ2-2	TRBV4-1	TGCGCCAGCAAGGGAACAGGGATGGGGGAGCTGTTTTTT	CASKGTGMGELFF
few	TRBD2	TRBJ2-1	TRBV24-1	TGTGCCACCAGTGACCCAGCGGGGGGGAATGAGCAGTTCTTC	CATSDPAGGNEQFF
few	NA	TRBJ2-3	TRBV3-1	TGTGCCAGCAGCCAAAGCGGCCTCAACACAGATACGCAGTATTTT	CASSQSGLNTDTQYF
few	NA	TRBJ2-3	TRBV20-1	TGCAGTGCTACACCCACAGATACGCAGTATTTT	CSATPTDTQYF
NA	TRBD2	TRBJ2-3	TRBV29-1	TGCAGCGTTGAACCAGCGGGGACAGATACGCAGTATTTT	CSVEPAGTDTQYF
NA	NA	TRBJ1-6	TRBV12-3/TRBV12-4	TGTGCCAGCAGTTTTATGCAACGGGGTAATTCACCCCTCCACTTT	CASSFMQRGNSPLHF
few	TRBD1	TRBJ1-2	TRBV12-3/TRBV12-4	TGTGCCAGCAGTTTACCTACCCAGGGGGCGGGGGGCTACACCTTC	CASSLPTQGAGGYTF
few	TRBD1	TRBJ1-2	TRBV29-1	TGCAGCGTTGAAGTAGGGACAGGCTTTAACTATGGCTACACCTTC	CSVEVGTGFNYGYTF
few	NA	TRBJ2-1	TRBV20-1	TGCAGTGCTAGAGGGATTAACAATGAGCAGTTCTTC	CSARGINNEQFF
NA	TRBD1	TRBJ2-7	TRBV20-1	TGCAGTGCGAATTCAGGGGGCACGTACGAGCAGTACTTC	CSANSGGTYEQYF
few	TRBD2	TRBJ2-3	TRBV20-1	TGCAGTGCGCAACTAGCGGGAGGTAGCACAGATACGCAGTATTTT	CSAQLAGGSTDTQYF
few	NA	TRBJ2-6	TRBV11-2	TGTGCCAGCAGCTCCGAACCCTCTGGGGCCAACGTCCTGACTTTC	CASSSEPSGANVLTF
few	NA	TRBJ2-2	TRBV19	TGTGCCAGTAGGACCACTAGCACCGGGGAGCTGTTTTTT	CASRTTSTGELFF
NA	TRBD1	TRBJ2-3	TRBV11-2	TGTGCCAGCACACGACAGGGGGGCTCAGATACGCAGTATTTT	CASTRQGGSDTQYF
NA	NA	TRBJ2-2	TRBV7-6	TGTGCCAGCAGCCCACTACCTCGAACTGGGGAGCTGTTTTTT	CASSPLPRTGELFF
NA	TRBD2	TRBJ2-2	TRBV5-1	TGCGCCAGCAGCCGAAGGACTAGCGGGGGTCCGAACACCGGGGAGCTGTTTTTT	CASSRRTSGGPNTGELFF
NA	NA	TRBJ2-1	TRBV7-2	TGTGCCAGCAGGTACGGTGATGAGCAGTTCTTC	CASRYGDEQFF
few	TRBD1	TRBJ2-5	TRBV29-1	TGCAGCGTGTTGACAGGGGAAGAGACCCAGTACTTC	CSVLTGEETQYF
NA	NA	TRBJ1-5	TRBV20-1	TGCAGTGCTAGAGATGTGTCCACCCAGCCCCAGCATTTT	CSARDVSTQPQHF
NA	TRBD2	TRBJ2-1	TRBV7-2	TGTGCCAGCAGCTTAGCGGTCGGACTAGCGGGGGGGCCTCGAGTTGAGCAGTTCTTC	CASSLAVGLAGGPRVEQFF
few	NA	TRBJ1-2	TRBV6-5	TGTGCCAGCAGTTACTCGTTGCTCTATGGCTACACCTTC	CASSYSLLYGYTF
few	TRBD1	TRBJ2-1	TRBV10-3	TGTGCCATCGTCCCCGGGACAGGGACTGGCGAGCAGTTCTTC	CAIVPGTGTGEQFF
few	TRBD2	TRBJ2-7	TRBV5-1	TGCGCCAGCAGCTTGGTTGGGACTAGCGCCGAGCAGTACTTC	CASSLVGTSAEQYF
few	TRBD1	TRBJ1-2	TRBV20-1	TGCAGTGCACGGGACAGAACCTATGGCTACACCTTC	CSARDRTYGYTF
NA	NA	TRBJ2-5	TRBV7-2	TGTGCCAGCGAGGGAGAGACCCAGTACTTC	CASEGETQYF
NA	TRBD2	TRBJ2-5	TRBV6-1	TGTGCCAGCAGTAGGAGCGGGATCCAACAAGAGACCCAGTACTTC	CASSRSGIQQETQYF
few	TRBD2	TRBJ2-3	TRBV7-2	TGTGCCAGCAGCTTAGAGGGGTCTAGCGGGAGGGATACGCAGTATTTT	CASSLEGSSGRDTQYF
NA	TRBD2	TRBJ2-7	TRBV27	TGTGCCAGCAGTTACGACGGGAGGTTATACGAGCAGCACTTC	CASSYDGRLYEQHF
few	TRBD1	TRBJ1-1	TRBV2	TGTGCCCCCTGGGACAGGGGGAACACTGAAGCTTTCTTT	CAPWDRGNTEAFF
few	TRBD2	TRBJ2-3	TRBV5-1	TGTGCCAGCAGCCCCGGACTAGCGGGAGAAGGAGATACGCAGTATTTT	CASSPGLAGEGDTQYF
NA	NA	TRBJ2-3	TRBV5-6	TGTGCCAGCAGCTTCCCGGGGCCCCTTGGGGAAGATACGCAGTATTTT	CASSFPGPLGEDTQYF
few	NA	TRBJ1-1	TRBV7-2	TGTGCCAGCAGCTTGCCAGGGTGGGTTGAAGCTTTCTTT	CASSLPGWVEAFF
NA	NA	TRBJ2-5	TRBV20-1	TGCAGTGCTCCAGCGAGGGGCCAAGAGACCCAGTACTTC	CSAPARGQETQYF
NA	NA	TRBJ1-1	TRBV29-1	TGCAGCGTTGAAAGGCTATACAGATCGAACACTGAAGCTTTCTTT	CSVERLYRSNTEAFF
few	TRBD1	TRBJ1-2	TRBV7-6	TGTGCCAGCAGCGAGAACAGGGGGCGTTGGGATGGCTACACCTTC	CASSENRGRWDGYTF
few	TRBD2	TRBJ2-3	TRBV12-3/TRBV12-4	TGTGCCAGCAGTTTTCGGGGGGGGGATACGCAGTATTTT	CASSFRGGDTQYF
few	NA	TRBJ2-1	TRBV9	TGTGCCAGCAGCGTAGAAGGCAGGGGAGGTGAGCAGTTCTTC	CASSVEGRGGEQFF
few	NA	TRBJ1-2	TRBV12-3/TRBV12-4	TGTGCCAGCAGTTTTTGGGAGGGAGGCAGAAGTGATAATAACTATGGCTACACCTTC	CASSFWEGGRSDNNYGYTF
NA	TRBD2	TRBJ2-1	TRBV7-7	TGTGCTAGCAGCTTAGCGGGGGCTGCTGAGCAGTTCTTC	CASSLAGAAEQFF
NA	NA	TRBJ2-6	TRBV7-9	TGTGCCAGCAGCCAACGCGGGACAGATTCTGGGGCCAACGTCCTGACTTTC	CASSQRGTDSGANVLTF
few	NA	TRBJ2-3	TRBV20-1	TGCAGTGCTAGAAGACTACCGGCGCAGTATTTT	CSARRLPAQYF
NA	TRBD1	TRBJ2-5	TRBV5-1	TGCGCCAGCAGCTTGGGCTGGACAGGGGAAGAGACCCAGTACTTC	CASSLGWTGEETQYF
NA	NA	TRBJ1-6	TRBV7-3	TGTGCCAGCAGCCTCGGAGGGGCGAATTCACCCCTCCACTTT	CASSLGGANSPLHF
few	TRBD2	TRBJ2-1	TRBV4-3	TGCGCCAGCAGCCGCCTTCTAGCGGCCTACAATGAGCAGTTCTTC	CASSRLLAAYNEQFF
NA	NA	TRBJ2-1	TRBV10-3	TGTGCCACCCGCGGGACCCCTCTCGGAGATGAGCAGTTCTTC	CATRGTPLGDEQFF
few	NA	TRBJ1-2	TRBV12-3/TRBV12-4	TGTGCCAGCAGCAGATCAGGGAGCTATGGCTACACCTTC	CASSRSGSYGYTF
NA	NA	TRBJ2-5	TRBV29-1	TGCAGCGTTGAATGGCGGGCCTTGGCGGAGACCCAGTACTTC	CSVEWRALAETQYF
NA	NA	TRBJ1-4	TRBV7-3	TGTGCCAGCAGCTTGAGGACAGACATAAATGAAAAACTGTTTTTT	CASSLRTDINEKLFF
few	NA	TRBJ2-1	TRBV20-1	TGCAGTGCTAGAGAGGCTCAGTATGAGCAGTTCTTC	CSAREAQYEQFF
few	NA	TRBJ2-6	TRBV7-2	TGTGCCAGCAGCCTTTATGCGGGTGGGGCCAACGTCCTGACTTTC	CASSLYAGGANVLTF
many	NA	TRBJ2-1	TRBV5-1	TGCGCCAGCAGCTTCTCGGGGGGCGCCGATGAGCAGTTCTTC	CASSFSGGADEQFF
few	TRBD1	TRBJ2-2	TRBV27	TGTGCCAGCAGATCCGGGACAGCGAACACCGGGGAGCTGTTTTTT	CASRSGTANTGELFF
few	NA	TRBJ2-3	TRBV5-1	TGCGCCAGCAGCTCCACCGTGGGCACAGATACGCAGTATTTT	CASSSTVGTDTQYF
many	NA	TRBJ2-5	TRBV7-9	TGTGCCAGCAGCTTACGTCTTGGGCAAGAGACCCAGTACTTC	CASSLRLGQETQYF
few	NA	TRBJ1-5	TRBV20-1	TGCAGTGCCCTCATAGGGGGAAGTAATCAGCCCCAGCATTTT	CSALIGGSNQPQHF